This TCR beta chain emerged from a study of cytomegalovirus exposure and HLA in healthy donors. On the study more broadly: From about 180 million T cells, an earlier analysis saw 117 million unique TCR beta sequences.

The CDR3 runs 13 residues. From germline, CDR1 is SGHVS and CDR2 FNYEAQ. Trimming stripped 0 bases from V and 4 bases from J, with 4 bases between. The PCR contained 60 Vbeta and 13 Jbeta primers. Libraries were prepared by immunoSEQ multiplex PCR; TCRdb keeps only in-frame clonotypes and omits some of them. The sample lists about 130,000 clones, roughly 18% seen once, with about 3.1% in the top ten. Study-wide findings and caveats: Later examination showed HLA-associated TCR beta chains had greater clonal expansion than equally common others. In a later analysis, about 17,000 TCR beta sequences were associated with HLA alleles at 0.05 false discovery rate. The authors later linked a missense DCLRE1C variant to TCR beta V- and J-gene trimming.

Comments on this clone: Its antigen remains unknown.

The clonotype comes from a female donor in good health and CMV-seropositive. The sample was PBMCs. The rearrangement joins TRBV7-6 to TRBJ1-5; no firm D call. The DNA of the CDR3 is TGTGCCAGCAGCTTAGCCGTGAATCAGCCCCAGCATTTT. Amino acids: CASSLAVNQPQHF.